This T cell receptor beta chain originates from a study of CD8+ T cells in alopecia areata. Isolated RNA was reverse transcribed into cDNA used as the sequencing template. TCRdb's copy holds only in-frame clones and misses some; the assay was immunoSEQ multiplex PCR. The table shows about 150,000 clones, with 40% to 65% occurring only once. Germline V CDR1 and CDR2: LGHNA, YSLEER. Trimming pared 5 bases from V and 10 bases from J, leaving 11 bases between. CDR3 length equals 12 residues. The source is a human donor with alopecia areata. The sample here was CD8+ T cells sorted from blood, taken at week 0. The rearrangement uses TRBV4-3 and TRBJ1-4; D is unresolved. Written as DNA, the CDR3 is TGCGCCAGCAGCGGGGTTGAGAGAAAACTGTTTTTT. Translation: CASSGVERKLFF.